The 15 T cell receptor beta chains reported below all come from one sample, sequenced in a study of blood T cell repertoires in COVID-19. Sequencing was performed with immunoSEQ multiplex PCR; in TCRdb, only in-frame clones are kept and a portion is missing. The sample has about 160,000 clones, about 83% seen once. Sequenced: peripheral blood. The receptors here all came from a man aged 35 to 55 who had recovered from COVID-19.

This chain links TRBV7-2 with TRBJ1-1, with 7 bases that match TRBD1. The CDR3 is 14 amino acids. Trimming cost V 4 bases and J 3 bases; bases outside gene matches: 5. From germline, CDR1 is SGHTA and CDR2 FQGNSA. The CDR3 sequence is CASSSTGRHTEAFF. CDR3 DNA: TGTGCCAGCAGCTCGACAGGGAGGCACACTGAAGCTTTCTTT. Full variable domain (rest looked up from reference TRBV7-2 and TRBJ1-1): GAGVSQSPSNKVTEKGKDVELRCDPISGHTALYWYRQSLGQGLEFLIYFQGNSAPDKSGLPSDRFSAERTGGSVSTLTIQRTQQEDSAVYLCASSSTGRHTEAFFGQGTRLTVV.

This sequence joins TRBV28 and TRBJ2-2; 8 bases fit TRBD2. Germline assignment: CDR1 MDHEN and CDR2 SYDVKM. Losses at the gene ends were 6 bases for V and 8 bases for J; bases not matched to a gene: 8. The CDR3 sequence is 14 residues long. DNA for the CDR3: TGTGCCAGCAGGTCCGGGACTAGATCTGGGGAGCTGTTTTTT. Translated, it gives CASRSGTRSGELFF. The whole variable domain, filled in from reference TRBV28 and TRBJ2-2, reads DVKVTQSSRYLVKRTGEKVFLECVQDMDHENMFWYRQDPGLGLRLIYFSYDVKMKEKGDIPEGYSVSREKKERFSLILESASTNQTSMYLCASRSGTRSGELFFGEGSRLTVL.

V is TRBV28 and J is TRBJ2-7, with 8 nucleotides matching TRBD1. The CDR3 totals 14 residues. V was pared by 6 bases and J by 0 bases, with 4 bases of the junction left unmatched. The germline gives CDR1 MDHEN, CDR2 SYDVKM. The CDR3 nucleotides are TGTGCCAGCAGAGGGACAGGCAACTCCTACGAGCAGTACTTC. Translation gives CASRGTGNSYEQYF.

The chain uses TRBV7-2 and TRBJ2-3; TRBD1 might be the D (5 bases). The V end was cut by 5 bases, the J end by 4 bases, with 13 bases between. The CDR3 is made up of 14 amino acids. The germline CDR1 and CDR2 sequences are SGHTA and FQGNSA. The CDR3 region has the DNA TGTGCCAGCAGCGAGGCGGACAACCCAGATACGCAGTATTTT. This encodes CASSEADNPDTQYF.

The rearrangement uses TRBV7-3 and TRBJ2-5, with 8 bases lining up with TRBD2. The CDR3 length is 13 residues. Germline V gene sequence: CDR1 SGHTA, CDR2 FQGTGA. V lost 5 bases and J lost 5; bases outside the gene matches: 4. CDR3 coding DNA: TGTGCCAGCAGCCAAGGACTAGCCGAGACCCAGTACTTC. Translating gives CASSQGLAETQYF.

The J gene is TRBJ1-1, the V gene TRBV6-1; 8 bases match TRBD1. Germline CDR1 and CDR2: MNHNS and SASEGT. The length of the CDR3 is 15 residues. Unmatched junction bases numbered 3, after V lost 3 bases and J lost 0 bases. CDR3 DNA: TGTGCCAGCAGTGATTTGGGACAGGTGAACACTGAAGCTTTCTTT. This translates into CASSDLGQVNTEAFF.

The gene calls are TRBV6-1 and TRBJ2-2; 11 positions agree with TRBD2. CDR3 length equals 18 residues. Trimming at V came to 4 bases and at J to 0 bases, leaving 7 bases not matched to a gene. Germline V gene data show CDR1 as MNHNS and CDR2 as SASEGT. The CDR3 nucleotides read TGTGCCAGCAGTGGGGGACTAGCGGAGCCCGCGAACACCGGGGAGCTGTTTTTT. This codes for CASSGGLAEPANTGELFF.

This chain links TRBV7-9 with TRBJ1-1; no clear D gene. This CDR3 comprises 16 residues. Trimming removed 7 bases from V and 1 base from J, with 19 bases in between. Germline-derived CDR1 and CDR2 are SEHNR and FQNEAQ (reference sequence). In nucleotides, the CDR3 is TGTGCCAGCATCCCTGGTGAGGGTGGAGGGAACACTGAAGCTTTCTTT. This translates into CASIPGEGGGNTEAFF.

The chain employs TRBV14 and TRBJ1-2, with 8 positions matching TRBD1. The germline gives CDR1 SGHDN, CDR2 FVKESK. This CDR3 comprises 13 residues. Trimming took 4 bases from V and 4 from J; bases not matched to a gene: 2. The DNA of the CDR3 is TGTGCCAGCAGCCGGACAGGGATCTATGGCTACACCTTC. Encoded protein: CASSRTGIYGYTF.

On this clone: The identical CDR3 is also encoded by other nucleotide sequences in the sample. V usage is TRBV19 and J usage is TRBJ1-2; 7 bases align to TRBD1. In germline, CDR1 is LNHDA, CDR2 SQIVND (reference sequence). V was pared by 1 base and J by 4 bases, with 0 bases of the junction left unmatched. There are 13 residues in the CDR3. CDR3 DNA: TGTGCCAGTAGTATAGCAGGGGGCTATGGCTACACCTTC. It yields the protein CASSIAGGYGYTF.

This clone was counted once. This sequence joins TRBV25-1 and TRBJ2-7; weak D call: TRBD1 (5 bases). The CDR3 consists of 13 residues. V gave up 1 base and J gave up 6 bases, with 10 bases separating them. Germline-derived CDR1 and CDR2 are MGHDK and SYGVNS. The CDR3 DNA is TGTGCCAGCAGTGAATTTGTAGGGGCCGAGCAGTACTTC. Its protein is CASSEFVGAEQYF.

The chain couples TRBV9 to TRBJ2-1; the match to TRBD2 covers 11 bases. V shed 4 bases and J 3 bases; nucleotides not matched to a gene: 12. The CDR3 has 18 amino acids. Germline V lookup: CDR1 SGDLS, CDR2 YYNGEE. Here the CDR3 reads CASSPTSGLAGVYNEQFF. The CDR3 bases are TGTGCCAGCAGCCCCACGTCTGGACTAGCGGGCGTCTACAATGAGCAGTTCTTC.

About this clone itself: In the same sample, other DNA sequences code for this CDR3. CDR3 coding DNA: TGTGCCAGCAGTTTGGGCAGGGGGTATGGCTACACCTTC. Amino acid sequence: CASSLGRGYGYTF. This rearrangement joins TRBV12-3 or TRBV12-4 to TRBJ1-2; the match to TRBD1 covers 7 bases. Germline trimming cut 3 bases from V and 5 bases from J; bases unmatched to any gene: 3. The CDR3 covers 13 residues.

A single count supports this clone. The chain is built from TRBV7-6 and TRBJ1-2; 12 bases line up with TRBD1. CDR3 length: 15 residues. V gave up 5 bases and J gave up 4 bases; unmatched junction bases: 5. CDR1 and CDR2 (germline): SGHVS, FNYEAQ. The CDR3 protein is CASSLGTGGAYGYTF. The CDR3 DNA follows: TGTGCCAGCAGCCTAGGGACAGGGGGCGCCTATGGCTACACCTTC.

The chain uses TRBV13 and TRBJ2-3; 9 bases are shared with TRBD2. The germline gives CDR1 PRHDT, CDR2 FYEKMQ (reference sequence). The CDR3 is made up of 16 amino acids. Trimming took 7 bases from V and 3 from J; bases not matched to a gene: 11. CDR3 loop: CASTEMAGGRTDTQYF. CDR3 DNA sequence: TGTGCCAGCACCGAAATGGCGGGGGGGCGGACAGATACGCAGTATTTT. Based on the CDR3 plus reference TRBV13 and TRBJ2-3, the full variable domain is AAGVIQSPRHLIKEKRETATLKCYPIPRHDTVYWYQQGPGQDPQFLISFYEKMQSDKGSIPDRFSAQQFSDYHSELNMSSLELGDSALYFCASTEMAGGRTDTQYFGPGTRLTVL.